The 22 T cell receptor beta chains presented below share a single source sample, sequenced in a study of T cells in localized non-small cell lung cancer. Only in-frame clones appear in the TCRdb table, and some are missing; sequencing was by immunoSEQ multiplex PCR. The sample holds some 49,000 clones, 81% seen once. Sequencing was performed on peripheral blood mononuclear cells, taken before any cancer treatment. The receptors originated from a man between 40 and 75 years old with stage III lung adenocarcinoma.

This chain links TRBV5-1 with TRBJ2-3; 9 bases fit TRBD1. V lost 4 bases and J lost 1; bases outside the gene matches: 10. This CDR3 region has 17 residues. The germline CDR1 and CDR2 sequences are SGHRS and YFSETQ. DNA of the CDR3: TGCGCCAGCAGCGACGATCCGGGACAGGGCGGCACAGATACGCAGTATTTT. Amino acid sequence: CASSDDPGQGGTDTQYF.

CDR3 DNA: TGTGCCAGCTCACCGCAGCGGGGGGGCGCCGGGTTACAAGGGGCCAACGTCCTGACTTTC. Protein: CASSPQRGGAGLQGANVLTF. The V call is TRBV18, the J call TRBJ2-6, with TRBD2 identical over 10 bases. Germline V gives CDR1 KGHSH, CDR2 LQKENI. The CDR3 is 20 amino acids. Losses at the gene ends were 3 bases for V and 4 bases for J; bases not matched to a gene: 15. The full variable domain, in which reference TRBV18 and TRBJ2-6 provide the parts outside the CDR3, is NAGVMQNPRHLVRRRGQEARLRCSPMKGHSHVYWYRQLPEEGLKFMVYLQKENIIDESGMPKERFSAEFPKEGPSILRIQQVVRGDSAAYFCASSPQRGGAGLQGANVLTFGAGSRLTVL.

The chain has TRBV2 and TRBJ2-1; D not certain. The CDR3 runs to 16 residues. Trimming left V 1 base short and J 0 bases short, with 10 bases between. CDR1 is SNHLY, CDR2 FYNNEI, per germline. DNA for the CDR3: TGTGCCAGCAGTGAAGGGGTGGCGAGCTCCTACAATGAGCAGTTCTTC. Translation: CASSEGVASSYNEQFF.

The chain employs TRBV5-1 and TRBJ2-7, with TRBD1 matching 7 bases. The CDR3 length is 15 residues. V gave up 4 bases and J gave up 0 bases; unmatched junction bases: 7. From germline, CDR1 is SGHRS and CDR2 YFSETQ. The CDR3 DNA follows: TGCGCCAGCAGCCCGTGGCAGGGGGACTCCTACGAGCAGTACTTC. Its protein is CASSPWQGDSYEQYF.

The genes are TRBV14 and TRBJ1-4; maybe TRBD1 (5 bases). There are 16 residues in the CDR3. V lost 3 bases to trimming and J lost 0 bases, with 11 bases between them. Germline CDR1 reads SGHDN; CDR2 reads FVKESK. Here the CDR3 reads CASSQDPTATNEKLFF. The CDR3 region has the DNA TGTGCCAGCAGCCAGGATCCGACAGCAACTAATGAAAAACTGTTTTTT.

Here the CDR3 reads CASRGQGGETQYF. For the CDR3, the DNA is TGTGCCAGCCGGGGACAGGGAGGGGAGACCCAGTACTTC. The gene calls are TRBV19 and TRBJ2-5; 9 positions match TRBD1. The trim removed 9 bases at V and 5 bases at J, leaving 7 bases unmatched. The CDR3 consists of 13 residues. In germline, CDR1 is LNHDA, CDR2 SQIVND (reference sequence). Full variable domain (rest looked up from reference TRBV19 and TRBJ2-5): DGGITQSPKYLFRKEGQNVTLSCEQNLNHDAMYWYRQDPGQGLRLIYYSQIVNDFQKGDIAEGYSVSREKKESFPLTVTSAQKNPTAFYLCASRGQGGETQYFGPGTRLLVL.

The J gene is TRBJ2-7, the V gene TRBV6-1, with a possible D match to TRBD1 (5 bases). The CDR3 contains 12 residues. Germline lookup yields CDR1 MNHNS and CDR2 SASEGT. Trimming took 6 bases from V and 2 from J, leaving 8 bases between them. The CDR3 here is CASSFRAYEQYF. The CDR3 DNA reads as TGTGCCAGCAGCTTCAGGGCCTACGAGCAGTACTTC.

This chain links TRBV9 with TRBJ2-3; D is perhaps TRBD1 (5 bases). Germline values: CDR1 SGDLS, CDR2 YYNGEE. Trimming removed 6 bases from V and 1 base from J, with 12 bases in between. This CDR3 spans 14 amino acids. CDR3 nucleotide sequence: TGTGCCAGCAAAGGGGAATGGGGCACAGATACGCAGTATTTT. This sequence encodes CASKGEWGTDTQYF.

The V call is TRBV2, the J call TRBJ2-3; tentative D call: TRBD2 (7 bases). V lost 4 bases and J 1 base, leaving 12 bases between the germline ends. Per the germline V gene, CDR1 is SNHLY and CDR2 is FYNNEI. This CDR3 is built from 15 residues. The CDR3 DNA follows: TGTGCCAGCAGTGGAGGGGGGGGAGGCACAGATACGCAGTATTTT. This codes for CASSGGGGGTDTQYF.

The genes are TRBV10-3 and TRBJ1-5; possible D gene TRBD1, 5 bases. Trimming took off 9 bases at V and 3 bases at J, with 12 bases between the two ends. CDR3 length: 13 amino acids. The germline V gene has CDR1 ENHRY and CDR2 SYGVKD. The chain's CDR3 is CAIKRDDNQPQHF. The CDR3 region has the DNA TGTGCCATAAAAAGGGACGACAATCAGCCCCAGCATTTT.

This chain connects TRBV11-2 to TRBJ2-7, with 9 bases fitting TRBD2. Looked up from germline, CDR1 is SGHAT and CDR2 is FQNNGV. Unmatched junction bases numbered 5, after V lost 5 bases and J lost 0 bases. The CDR3 runs to 15 residues. Here the CDR3 reads CASSRGGDSSYEQYF. CDR3 DNA sequence: TGTGCCAGCAGCCGCGGGGGGGATAGCTCCTACGAGCAGTACTTC.

The chain has TRBV6-6 and TRBJ1-4, with 8 nucleotides matching TRBD1. After removal of 6 bases from V and 7 bases from J, the junction contained 10 bases not matched to a gene. Per the germline V gene, CDR1 is MNHNY and CDR2 is SVGAGI (reference sequence). The CDR3 is made up of 15 amino acids. For the CDR3, the DNA is TGTGCCAGCAGGCCACTCCAGGGGGCAGGTGAAAAACTGTTTTTT. Translating it yields CASRPLQGAGEKLFF.

In this sample, this clone turned up a few times. J is TRBJ2-7 and V is TRBV9, with TRBD1 matching 8 bases. V dropped 4 bases and J dropped 5; count of bases not matched to a gene: 8. This CDR3 region has 14 residues. Germline CDR1 reads SGDLS; CDR2 reads YYNGEE. As DNA, the CDR3 is TGTGCCAGCAGCCCAGACAGGGGCCGCGACGAGCAGTACTTC. It is translated as CASSPDRGRDEQYF.

This chain uses TRBV16 with TRBJ1-4; 7 nucleotides agree with TRBD1. CDR3 length: 14 residues. Germline V lookup: CDR1 KGHSY, CDR2 FQNENV. With 3 bases clipped from V and 5 bases from J, the junction kept 3 bases outside the gene matches. This CDR3 reads CASSQTGQNEKLFF. The DNA of the CDR3 is TGTGCCAGCAGCCAGACAGGGCAGAATGAAAAACTGTTTTTT.

This chain uses TRBV5-1 with TRBJ2-2; 14 bases map to TRBD2. CDR3 size: 19 residues. The V segment lost 3 bases and the J segment 5 bases; nucleotides outside the gene matches: 12. The germline V gene encodes CDR1 SGHRS and CDR2 YFSETQ. CDR3 region: CASSSAGLAGGFLTGELFF. In DNA, the CDR3 is TGCGCCAGCAGCTCTGCTGGACTAGCGGGGGGCTTTCTAACCGGGGAGCTGTTTTTT.

CDR3: CASWWIGETQYF. The CDR3 coding sequence is TGTGCCAGTTGGTGGATTGGGGAGACCCAGTACTTC. V usage is TRBV6-1 and J usage is TRBJ2-5; no reliable D call. Germline V gene lookup returns CDR1 MNHNS and CDR2 SASEGT. There are 12 residues in the CDR3. V was cut by 9 bases and J by 5 bases, with 13 bases left in between.

The rearrangement uses TRBV11-2 and TRBJ2-3; D may be TRBD2 (6 bases). Germline V CDR1 and CDR2: SGHAT, FQNNGV. V dropped 4 bases and J dropped 4 bases, with 12 bases sitting between them. CDR3 length: 14 residues. The CDR3 sequence is CASSSSRLADTQYF. CDR3 coding DNA: TGTGCCAGCAGCTCTTCGCGACTAGCAGATACGCAGTATTTT.

In this sample, this clone turned up a few times. The gene calls are TRBV2 and TRBJ2-6, with a weak D call TRBD1 (6 bases). The CDR3 sequence is 15 residues long. Trimming left V 5 bases short and J 2 bases short, with 10 bases between. CDR1 and CDR2 (germline): SNHLY, FYNNEI. The CDR3: CASSSDRTGANVLTF. In nucleotides, the CDR3 is TGTGCCAGCAGTTCCGACAGGACTGGGGCCAACGTCCTGACTTTC. The entire variable domain, with the rest obtained from reference TRBV2 and TRBJ2-6, is as follows: EPEVTQTPSHQVTQMGQEVILRCVPISNHLYFYWYRQILGQKVEFLVSFYNNEISEKSEIFDDQFSVERPDGSNFTLKIRSTKLEDSAMYFCASSSDRTGANVLTFGAGSRLTVL.

This clone showed up just once. The rearrangement links TRBV11-1 to TRBJ2-2; 9 nucleotides match TRBD1. The CDR3 sequence is 16 residues long. V was pared by 4 bases and J by 6 bases, with 9 bases of the junction left unmatched. Germline-derived CDR1 and CDR2 are SGHAT and FQDESV (reference sequence). CDR3 in amino acids: CASSSHRTGAPGELFF. CDR3 nucleotides: TGTGCCAGCAGCTCTCACCGGACAGGGGCTCCCGGGGAGCTGTTTTTT.

The chain recombines TRBV14 with TRBJ2-3; no clear D. The V gene lost 0 bases and the J gene lost 2 bases, with 12 bases spanning the gap. The V gene's germline CDR1 is SGHDN and CDR2 FVKESK. This CDR3 spans 16 amino acids. CDR3 amino acids: CASSQDTLWDTDTQYF. DNA of the CDR3: TGTGCCAGCAGCCAAGATACCTTATGGGACACAGATACGCAGTATTTT.

The J gene is TRBJ1-4, the V gene TRBV7-2; TRBD1 might be the D (6 bases). Trimming pared 5 bases from V and 4 bases from J, leaving 17 bases between. Germline V CDR1 and CDR2: SGHTA, FQGNSA. The length of the CDR3 is 16 residues. The CDR3: CASSSNRVQDNEKLFF. The CDR3 nucleotides read TGTGCCAGCAGCAGTAACAGGGTTCAGGATAATGAAAAACTGTTTTTT.

The CDR3 bases are TGTGCCAGCAGCCAATCTCCAGTCGGGGGGTGGGGCCAAGAGACCCAGTACTTC. As protein: CASSQSPVGGWGQETQYF. V is TRBV7-8 and J is TRBJ2-5; 7 bases match TRBD2. V shed 5 bases and J 1 base; nucleotides not matched to a gene: 16. The length of the CDR3 is 18 residues. Germline CDR1 and CDR2: SGHVS and FQNEAQ.